The 25 T cell receptor beta chains listed next were all sequenced from one sample in a study of T-cell memory formation after mild COVID-19 (dated by TCRdb to about 2021). The library was made by 5' RACE. The data were produced on an Illumina NovaSeq 6000. Using fastp at Q25 and MiXCR, TCRdb reprocessed the public reads and kept productive beta chains. Each CDR3 protein gets just one entry, which takes the most common genes and DNA from the rows behind it. The sample profile shows approximately 260,000 distinct CDR3 sequences; over 15% of them were found once. The ten largest clonotypes hold under 25% of the sample. Sequences were obtained from PBMCs or a T cell subset sorted from them (not recorded which). These receptors were collected from a young man who had mild COVID-19 (a few samples of this study predate the infection). The sample titles of this study are shuffled in the database, so cell type and time point are left out; the donor was told from shared clones.

The rearrangement uses TRBV6-2 or TRBV6-3 and TRBJ2-2; D not resolved. Deletions cut 2 bases from V and 3 bases from J, with 7 bases between. Germline values: CDR1 MNHEY, CDR2 SVGEGT. This CDR3 has 14 residues. This CDR3 reads CASSYRPHTGELFF. The CDR3 region has the DNA TGTGCCAGCAGTTACCGACCTCACACCGGGGAGCTGTTTTTT.

The J gene is TRBJ2-3, the V gene TRBV20-1; D is uncertain. CDR1 and CDR2 (germline): DFQATT, SNEGSKA (reference sequence). V was cut by 5 bases and J by 7 bases, with 13 bases left in between. The CDR3 consists of 12 residues. CDR3: CSALDWAYTQYF. CDR3 DNA: TGCAGTGCTCTAGACTGGGCTTATACGCAGTATTTT.

In this sample, this clonotype turned up a few times. Here the CDR3 DNA reads TGTGCCAGCAGCCTTGTAGGACGGAACCAAGAGACCCAGTACTTC. It translates to CASSLVGRNQETQYF. V is TRBV5-4 and J is TRBJ2-5; the D is unclear. Trimming removed 4 bases at V and 0 bases at J, with 13 bases between. CDR1 SGHNT and CDR2 YYREEE come from the germline V gene (reference sequence). CDR3 size: 15 residues.

The CDR3 loop is CASSFTGGNGANVLTF. DNA for the CDR3: TGTGCCAGCAGCTTCACAGGGGGCAATGGGGCCAACGTCCTGACTTTC. The chain joins TRBV7-9 to TRBJ2-6, with 9 nucleotides matching TRBD1. With 3 bases clipped from V and 3 bases from J, the junction kept 3 bases outside the gene matches. Per germline, CDR1 SEHNR and CDR2 FQNEAQ (reference sequence). The CDR3 totals 16 residues.

The V call is TRBV25-1, the J call TRBJ2-1; 8 positions match TRBD1. This CDR3 has 16 amino acids. Germline CDR1 reads MGHDK; CDR2 reads SYGVNS. Unmatched junction bases numbered 18, after V lost 6 bases and J lost 11 bases. The CDR3 coding sequence is TGTGCCAGCAGCGTAAACAGGGGGACCTCATTTTCCAAGCAGTTCTTC. The encoded protein is CASSVNRGTSFSKQFF.

This clonotype occurred a few times. The chain employs TRBV5-1 and TRBJ1-1; 7 bases map to TRBD1. V shed 3 bases and J 4 bases; nucleotides not matched to a gene: 9. Looked up from germline, CDR1 is SGHRS and CDR2 is YFSETQ. The CDR3 totals 15 residues. This CDR3 reads CASSSTGAVGTEAFF. CDR3 sequence (DNA): TGCGCCAGCAGCTCCACAGGGGCTGTGGGCACTGAAGCTTTCTTT.

The gene calls are TRBV4-3 and TRBJ1-1; D is undetermined. V lost 0 bases and J lost 6, with 14 bases in between. This CDR3 is built from 15 residues. Germline V CDR1 and CDR2: LGHNA, YSLEER. The CDR3 sequence: CASSQDPGLYAEAFF. For the CDR3, the DNA is TGCGCCAGCAGCCAAGATCCAGGTCTATACGCTGAAGCTTTCTTT.

This clonotype was counted once. The chain links TRBV4-1 to TRBJ2-7, with unresolved D. The CDR3 length is 14 residues. Germline V gene lookup returns CDR1 MGHRA and CDR2 YSYEKL. Trimming left V 1 base short and J 3 bases short, with 10 bases between. CDR3: CASSQGRQVYEQYF. The CDR3 region has the DNA TGCGCCAGCAGCCAAGGCCGGCAGGTCTACGAGCAGTACTTC.

This clonotype was seen more than once but under ten times. The chain recombines TRBV6-5 with TRBJ2-7; D remains unclear. Germline V lookup: CDR1 MNHEY, CDR2 SVGAGI. The CDR3 has 16 amino acids. The V and J ends lost 6 bases and 3 bases respectively, with 21 bases between them. In nucleotides, the CDR3 is TGTGCCAGCAGGCCCAGGCCGGGCCGCGTGAGCTACGAGCAGTACTTC. Its protein is CASRPRPGRVSYEQYF.

The genes are TRBV5-1 and TRBJ1-1; D not certain. CDR1 is SGHRS and CDR2 is YFSETQ in the germline V gene. Trimming took 5 bases from V and 1 from J, leaving 12 bases between them. The length of the CDR3 is 14 residues. Written as DNA, the CDR3 is TGCGCCAGCAGGGCCGAATCAGGGAACACTGAAGCTTTCTTT. This sequence encodes CASRAESGNTEAFF.

The genes are TRBV5-5 and TRBJ2-3, with unresolved D. The CDR3 length is 13 residues. V lost 7 bases and J 1 base, leaving 10 bases between the germline ends. Germline V CDR1 and CDR2: SGHKS, YYEKEE (reference sequence). The CDR3 protein is CASEMGRTDTQYF. As DNA, the CDR3 is TGTGCCAGCGAAATGGGCCGCACAGATACGCAGTATTTT.

This clonotype was counted between two and nine times. The chain couples TRBV24-1 to TRBJ1-2; possibly TRBD1 for D (5 bases). CDR1 is KGHDR and CDR2 is SFDVKD in the germline V gene. The CDR3 spans 14 residues. Trimming took 5 bases from V and 6 from J, leaving 15 bases between them. The CDR3, as DNA: TGTGCCACCAGTGGAGGAAGGGGCTATGATGGCTACACCTTC. This encodes CATSGGRGYDGYTF.

The gene calls are TRBV6-5 and TRBJ2-7, with 8 bases matching TRBD1. CDR3 length: 14 residues. J gave up 6 bases and V 5 bases, and 9 bases lay outside the gene matches. The germline gives CDR1 MNHEY, CDR2 SVGAGI. The CDR3: CASSHDRGYGEQYF. As DNA, the CDR3 is TGTGCCAGCAGTCATGACAGGGGTTATGGCGAGCAGTACTTC.

This clonotype was recorded once. The V gene is TRBV6-2 or TRBV6-3, the J gene TRBJ1-6, with 7 bases that match TRBD1. Germline values: CDR1 MNHEY, CDR2 SVGEGT. V lost 6 bases to trimming and J lost 6 bases; unmatched junction nucleotides: 8. The CDR3 is 15 residues long. Here the CDR3 DNA reads TGTGCCAGCAGGTACCGACAGGGCGGTAATTCACCCCTCCACTTT. Protein sequence: CASRYRQGGNSPLHF.

CDR3 in DNA: TGTGCCAGCAGACGACCCGTTGGCGAAAAACTGTTTTTT. It specifies CASRRPVGEKLFF. V and J are TRBV6-2 or TRBV6-3 and TRBJ1-4, with no clear D. Germline V gene sequence: CDR1 MNHEY, CDR2 SVGEGT. The CDR3 spans 13 residues. V lost 6 bases, J lost 8 bases, and 13 bases lay in between.

This clonotype was seen only a few times. The chain is built from TRBV21-1 and TRBJ2-2; the listed D gene, TRBD2, was not tested against the DNA. TRBV21-1 is labeled a pseudogene. This CDR3 comprises 15 residues. CDR3 DNA: TGTGCCAGCAGCAACTCGGCAGGGTACACCGGGGAGCTGTTTTTT. It is translated as CASSNSAGYTGELFF.

This clonotype was counted only a few times. The chain has TRBV7-2 and TRBJ2-7; TRBD2 matches 10 bases. Germline loops: CDR1 SGHTA, CDR2 FQGNSA. This CDR3 is built from 16 residues. After removal of 5 bases from V and 0 bases from J, the junction contained 7 bases not matched to a gene. The CDR3 reads CASSPPSGGGSYEQYF. CDR3 DNA: TGTGCCAGCAGCCCTCCTAGCGGGGGCGGCTCCTACGAGCAGTACTTC.

This clonotype has ten or more counts. For the CDR3, the DNA is TGTGCCAGCAGTTTGCAAGGGGCCCTGGGCTACACCTTC. Amino acids: CASSLQGALGYTF. V is TRBV12-3 or TRBV12-4 and J is TRBJ1-2, with D possibly being TRBD1 (5 bases). The CDR3 is 13 residues long. Deletions cut 3 bases from V and 8 bases from J, with 13 bases between.

This clonotype was observed a few times. V and J are TRBV28 and TRBJ1-5, with TRBD1 matching over 8 bases. The CDR3 is 15 amino acids. CDR1 and CDR2 (germline): MDHEN, SYDVKM. Unmatched junction bases numbered 10, after V lost 6 bases and J lost 6 bases. The CDR3 is CASRPGTGLGQPQHF. CDR3 nucleotides: TGTGCCAGCAGACCCGGGACAGGATTGGGTCAGCCCCAGCATTTT.

The chain joins TRBV6-2 or TRBV6-3 to TRBJ1-5; D remains ambiguous. This CDR3 spans 14 amino acids. The germline V and J ends were trimmed by 6 bases and 5 bases, with 14 bases remaining between them. Germline CDR1 and CDR2: MNHEY and SVGEGT. CDR3 sequence reads: CASRVRGGDQPQHF. As DNA, the CDR3 is TGTGCCAGCAGAGTAAGAGGTGGTGATCAGCCCCAGCATTTT.

This sequence joins TRBV20-1 and TRBJ2-5; D perhaps matches TRBD2 (6 bases). There are 13 residues in the CDR3. Germline lookup yields CDR1 DFQATT and CDR2 SNEGSKA (reference sequence). V gave up 3 bases and J gave up 1 base, with 9 bases separating them. The CDR3 protein is CSASGGTQETQYF. In nucleotides, the CDR3 is TGCAGTGCTAGTGGCGGGACCCAAGAGACCCAGTACTTC.

The V call is TRBV7-2, the J call TRBJ1-1; the D is unclear. V shed 3 bases and J shed 1 base, with 6 bases lying between them. The CDR3 covers 13 residues. Germline assignment: CDR1 SGHTA and CDR2 FQGNSA. CDR3 region: CASSFSWNTEAFF. CDR3 DNA: TGTGCCAGCAGCTTTTCATGGAACACTGAAGCTTTCTTT.

V gene TRBV10-1 combines with J gene TRBJ2-1; TRBD1 or TRBD2 may be the D gene (6 bases each). Germline CDR1 WNHNN, CDR2 SYGVQD (reference sequence). With 0 bases removed from V and 2 bases from J, the gap between germline ends came to 8 bases. The CDR3 length is 15 residues. DNA for the CDR3: TGCGCCAGCAGTGAGTCGGGGGGCACCTACAATGAGCAGTTCTTC. Its protein is CASSESGGTYNEQFF.

This clonotype turned up a few times. The rearrangement uses TRBV5-1 and TRBJ2-1; 11 bases line up with TRBD1. Germline lookup yields CDR1 SGHRS and CDR2 YFSETQ. CDR3 length equals 15 residues. The trim removed 4 bases at V and 8 bases at J, leaving 8 bases unmatched. The CDR3 is CASSTAWTGGDEQFF. DNA for the CDR3: TGCGCCAGCAGCACTGCCTGGACAGGGGGCGATGAGCAGTTCTTC.

This clonotype was seen a few times. This chain joins TRBV5-5 and TRBJ1-4; D is unclear. Germline CDR1 is SGHKS and CDR2 is YYEKEE (reference sequence). The CDR3 totals 15 residues. V lost 1 base and J lost 8, with 15 bases in between. As DNA, the CDR3 is TGTGCCAGCAGCTTGAAGACAAGGCCGATGGAAAAACTGTTTTTT. It specifies CASSLKTRPMEKLFF.